This passage covers 4 T cell receptor beta chains from one sample sequenced in a study of T cell changes during pregnancy in multiple sclerosis (dated by TCRdb to about 2019). Receptors were amplified or captured by the immunoSEQ multiplex PCR assay. Not all clones reach the TCRdb copy of this immuneACCESS table, which keeps in-frame sequences only. Checked studies attribute under half of the gap to unresolved V genes and leave the rest unexplained. This sample lists some 120,000 clones; approximately 94% were detected once. Roughly 5.7% of the sample lies in the top ten. The sample consisted of peripheral blood, taken before pregnancy. These receptors came from a female donor with multiple sclerosis, enrolled in a pregnancy study.

The chain links TRBV30 to TRBJ2-2, with TRBD2 as a possible D gene (6 bases). Per germline, CDR1 GTSNPN and CDR2 SVGIG (reference sequence). The V gene lost 2 bases and the J gene lost 7 bases, with 8 bases spanning the gap. This CDR3 is 12 amino acids long. CDR3 sequence reads: CAWSTGLGELFF. The CDR3 coding sequence is TGTGCCTGGAGTACGGGACTCGGGGAGCTGTTTTTT.

This clone was counted once. The chain recombines TRBV5-4 with TRBJ2-5; TRBD2 matches 7 bases. The CDR3 has 13 residues. J was trimmed by 5 bases and V by 4 bases; bases with no gene match: 5. Germline V gene lookup returns CDR1 SGHNT and CDR2 YYREEE (reference sequence). CDR3 region: CASSPREAETQYF. Written as DNA, the CDR3 is TGTGCCAGCAGCCCCCGGGAGGCGGAGACCCAGTACTTC.

The J gene is TRBJ1-1, the V gene TRBV13, with D unresolved. Germline V gene data show CDR1 as PRHDT and CDR2 as FYEKMQ (reference sequence). This CDR3 spans 15 amino acids. V shed 5 bases and J shed 0 bases, with 13 bases lying between them. CDR3: CASSVLPGMNTEAFF. The CDR3 nucleotides are TGTGCCAGCAGCGTCTTGCCGGGGATGAACACTGAAGCTTTCTTT.

As concerns this clone: Other DNA sequences in this sample translate to the same CDR3. V gene TRBV9 combines with J gene TRBJ2-3; D may be TRBD1 (6 bases). This CDR3 is built from 15 residues. From germline, CDR1 is SGDLS and CDR2 YYNGEE. V dropped 2 bases and J dropped 2 bases, with 12 bases sitting between them. This chain's CDR3 is CASSVGDRSTDTQYF. As DNA, the CDR3 is TGTGCCAGCAGCGTCGGCGACAGGTCCACAGATACGCAGTATTTT.